Shown below are 22 T cell receptor beta chains from a single sample sequenced in a study of regulatory T cells in long-lasting Graves disease. The time point is: persistent/refractory GD, antithyroid drugs over 5 years with positive TRAb. Construction of the TCR library relied on RNA isolated from PBMCs. CDR3-region Arm-PCR and iRepertoire HTBI primers produced the TCR beta libraries. TCRdb recomputed calls from the multiplex PCR reads with MiXCR, one row per CDR3 protein. Among 400,000 to 600,000 distinct CDR3 sequences listed, 20% to 25% were seen once. Sequencing used peripheral blood mononuclear cells (PBMCs), obtained when the disease was refractory, from a patient treated with antithyroid drugs. The receptors shown here come from a female donor with Graves disease.

This clonotype was seen ten or more times. The chain has TRBV6-1 and TRBJ1-2, with a possible D match to TRBD1 (5 bases). Per germline, CDR1 MNHNS and CDR2 SASEGT. The CDR3 has 12 amino acids. Trimming shortened V by 7 bases and J by 8 bases, and 14 bases separated the two germline ends. As DNA, the CDR3 is TGTGCCAGCACCGACAGCGGCCGGGGCTACACCTTC. The encoded protein is CASTDSGRGYTF.

The V gene is TRBV11-3, the J gene TRBJ2-3; either TRBD1 or TRBD2 may fit D (6 bases each). The CDR3 runs to 17 residues. CDR1 is SGHNT and CDR2 is YENEEA in the germline V gene. V lost 5 bases and J 0 bases, leaving 18 bases between the germline ends. The CDR3 region has the DNA TGTGCCAGCAGCCAAGGGGGGATGGCATATAGCACAGATACGCAGTATTTT. It is translated as CASSQGGMAYSTDTQYF.

This clonotype was seen only a few times. V usage is TRBV20-1 and J usage is TRBJ1-6; D remains ambiguous. Germline CDR1 reads DFQATT; CDR2 reads SNEGSKA (reference sequence). There are 12 residues in the CDR3. The V gene lost 3 bases and the J gene lost 11 bases, with 11 bases spanning the gap. CDR3 coding DNA: TGCAGTGCTAGTCTGATCGCACCACCCCTCCACTTT. Translating gives CSASLIAPPLHF.

The chain joins TRBV19 to TRBJ1-6, with TRBD1 as a possible D gene (5 bases). Germline V CDR1 and CDR2: LNHDA, SQIVND (reference sequence). The CDR3 contains 15 residues. The V and J ends lost 5 bases and 10 bases respectively, with 18 bases between them. CDR3 in amino acids: CASSVTPPGRSPLHF. The CDR3, as DNA: TGTGCCAGTAGTGTAACCCCCCCAGGGCGGTCACCCCTCCACTTT.

The V and J genes are TRBV7-8 and TRBJ1-5; D gene uncertain. Trimming took off 7 bases at V and 1 base at J, with 17 bases between the two ends. CDR1 is SGHVS and CDR2 is FQNEAQ in the germline V gene. This CDR3 region has 16 residues. CDR3 nucleotides: TGTGCCAGCACCTTGACCGGGCGGGGAAGCAATCAGCCCCAGCATTTT. Its translation: CASTLTGRGSNQPQHF.

A few counts support this clonotype. The rearrangement joins TRBV20-1 to TRBJ1-2; D is uncertain. Germline CDR1 DFQATT, CDR2 SNEGSKA (reference sequence). CDR3 length: 13 amino acids. Trimming took off 0 bases at V and 3 bases at J, with 8 bases between the two ends. CDR3 in amino acids: CSARDSDYYGYTF. In DNA form, the CDR3 reads TGCAGTGCTAGAGACAGCGACTACTATGGCTACACCTTC.

About this clonotype: A read error may explain this, as a much larger clone is one base away. The chain links TRBV13 to TRBJ2-5, with D perhaps TRBD1 (6 bases). Germline CDR1 reads PRHDT; CDR2 reads FYEKMQ (reference sequence). This CDR3 comprises 15 residues. Trimming shortened V by 5 bases and J by 2 bases, and 15 bases separated the two germline ends. The CDR3 spells CASSSPQGIQETQYF. CDR3 bases: TGTGCCAGCAGCAGCCCCCAGGGGATACAAGAGACCCAGTACTTC.

The chain employs TRBV5-1 and TRBJ2-2, with TRBD2 matching over 13 bases. CDR3 length equals 16 residues. Germline-derived CDR1 and CDR2 are SGHRS and YFSETQ. After removal of 4 bases from V and 5 bases from J, the junction contained 5 bases not matched to a gene. Written as DNA, the CDR3 is TGCGCCAGCAGCAGGACTAGCGGGGGCGTTACCGGGGAGCTGTTTTTT. Protein sequence: CASSRTSGGVTGELFF.

This clonotype was recorded at least ten times. The gene calls are TRBV5-1 and TRBJ1-1, with 12 bases aligning to TRBD1. Per germline, CDR1 SGHRS and CDR2 YFSETQ. This CDR3 is 17 amino acids long. Trimming at V came to 3 bases and at J to 1 base, leaving 7 bases not matched to a gene. CDR3 DNA: TGCGCCAGCAGCTCCCTCCCGGGACAGGGGGCGAACACTGAAGCTTTCTTT. Amino acids: CASSSLPGQGANTEAFF.

CDR3 sequence reads: CSVEGGVGEKLFF. CDR3 DNA sequence: TGCAGCGTTGAGGGGGGCGTAGGTGAAAAACTGTTTTTT. The V call is TRBV29-1, the J call TRBJ1-4, with a possible D match to TRBD1 (6 bases). Deletions cut 3 bases from V and 7 bases from J, with 12 bases between. The CDR3 consists of 13 residues. Per germline, CDR1 SQVTM and CDR2 ANQGSEA.

There are many counts of this clonotype. The chain employs TRBV6-5 and TRBJ1-2; a possible D gene is TRBD1 (5 bases). V dropped 0 bases and J dropped 5 bases, with 13 bases sitting between them. The CDR3 runs to 15 residues. Germline values: CDR1 MNHEY, CDR2 SVGAGI. CDR3 in amino acids: CASSYSGRESYGYTF. The CDR3 DNA is TGTGCCAGCAGTTACTCGGGGCGGGAATCGTATGGCTACACCTTC.

At least ten counts were recorded for this clonotype. CDR3 nucleotide sequence: TGTGCCAGCCCCAGCATCGCGAACACTGAAGCTTTCTTT. Translated: CASPSIANTEAFF. The chain couples TRBV6-1 to TRBJ1-1; D remains unclear. V was shortened by 8 bases and J by 1 base, with 11 bases between the two germline ends. There are 13 residues in the CDR3. CDR1 and CDR2 from the germline V gene are MNHNS and SASEGT.

A word on this clonotype: One base away lies a much larger clone, so this may be a sequencing read error. V is TRBV28 and J is TRBJ1-1, with 9 bases matching TRBD1. The junction had 8 bases not matched to a gene; V was cut back by 6 bases and J by 9 bases. The CDR3 spans 13 residues. Germline CDR1 and CDR2: MDHEN and SYDVKM. The CDR3, as DNA: TGTGCCAGCAGGGGCGGACAGGGGACTAAAGCTTTCTTT. It is translated as CASRGGQGTKAFF.

This clonotype has more than one count but fewer than ten. The chain carries TRBV3-1 and TRBJ1-5; D is ambiguous. CDR1 and CDR2 from the germline V gene are LGHDT and YNNKEL (reference sequence). This CDR3 region has 14 residues. Trimming removed 0 bases at V and 1 base at J, with 4 bases between. CDR3 DNA sequence: TGTGCCAGCAGCCAAGATTTAAGCAATCAGCCCCAGCATTTT. As protein: CASSQDLSNQPQHF.

The sample holds a few counts of this clonotype. This sequence joins TRBV28 and TRBJ2-7; no clear D. With 6 bases removed from V and 3 bases from J, the gap between germline ends came to 9 bases. The CDR3 sequence is 12 residues long. Germline-derived CDR1 and CDR2 are MDHEN and SYDVKM. Here the CDR3 reads CASRNPIYEQYF. CDR3 DNA: TGTGCCAGCAGGAACCCAATCTACGAGCAGTACTTC.

The chain combines TRBV20-1 with TRBJ2-3; D call uncertain. The CDR3 sequence is 15 residues long. Germline lookup yields CDR1 DFQATT and CDR2 SNEGSKA (reference sequence). V shed 0 bases and J shed 1 base, with 11 bases lying between them. CDR3 amino acids: CSARDGLWGTDTQYF. The CDR3 nucleotides are TGCAGTGCTAGAGACGGCCTCTGGGGCACAGATACGCAGTATTTT.

As to this clonotype: A far larger clone is just one base off, so this is likely a read error. The chain combines TRBV28 with TRBJ2-5, with TRBD1 identical over 7 bases. CDR3 length: 13 residues. From germline, CDR1 is MDHEN and CDR2 SYDVKM. The V and J ends lost 6 bases and 1 base, in that order; junction bases with no gene match: 2. The CDR3 DNA reads as TGTGCCAGCAGGGGACAGCTCCAAGAGACCCAGTACTTC. It specifies CASRGQLQETQYF.

The rearrangement uses TRBV24-1 and TRBJ2-2; no clear D. CDR1 and CDR2 from the germline V gene are KGHDR and SFDVKD. The V end lost 3 bases, the J end lost 7 bases, and 14 bases lay between the germline ends. This CDR3 is 15 amino acids long. Written as DNA, the CDR3 is TGTGCCACCAGTGATGTCCGATCCTTTAACGGGGAGCTGTTTTTT. It translates to CATSDVRSFNGELFF.

There are many counts of this clonotype. This chain links TRBV9 with TRBJ2-6; D is undetermined. CDR1 is SGDLS, CDR2 YYNGEE, per germline. This CDR3 region has 13 residues. V was shortened by 1 base and J by 1 base, with 0 bases between the two germline ends. This CDR3 reads CASSVSGANVLTF. CDR3 sequence (DNA): TGTGCCAGCAGCGTATCTGGGGCCAACGTCCTGACTTTC.

This clonotype was seen only a few times. The chain uses TRBV6-1 and TRBJ2-7; 9 bases line up with TRBD1. The V gene's germline CDR1 is MNHNS and CDR2 SASEGT. This CDR3 spans 14 amino acids. With V trimmed by 6 bases and J by 3 bases, 6 bases remained unmatched. As DNA, the CDR3 is TGTGCCAGCAGACTACAGGGGGCGGACTACGAGCAGTACTTC. Translated: CASRLQGADYEQYF.

This clonotype was detected ten times or more. The chain has TRBV12-3 or TRBV12-4 and TRBJ2-2; tentative D call: TRBD2 (6 bases). This CDR3 comprises 17 residues. V lost 4 bases to trimming and J lost 1 base, with 16 bases between them. This CDR3 reads CASSSRVVGGNTGELFF. For the CDR3, the DNA is TGTGCCAGCAGTTCTAGGGTTGTGGGGGGGAACACCGGGGAGCTGTTTTTT.

This clonotype has a count of ten or more. The gene calls are TRBV3-1 and TRBJ1-2; D gene uncertain. Germline CDR1 and CDR2: LGHDT and YNNKEL (reference sequence). Trimming left V 2 bases short and J 13 bases short, with 17 bases between. CDR3 length: 13 residues. CDR3 sequence reads: CASSQLTATLCTF. In DNA form, the CDR3 reads TGTGCCAGCAGCCAACTGACGGCCACCCTTTGCACCTTC.